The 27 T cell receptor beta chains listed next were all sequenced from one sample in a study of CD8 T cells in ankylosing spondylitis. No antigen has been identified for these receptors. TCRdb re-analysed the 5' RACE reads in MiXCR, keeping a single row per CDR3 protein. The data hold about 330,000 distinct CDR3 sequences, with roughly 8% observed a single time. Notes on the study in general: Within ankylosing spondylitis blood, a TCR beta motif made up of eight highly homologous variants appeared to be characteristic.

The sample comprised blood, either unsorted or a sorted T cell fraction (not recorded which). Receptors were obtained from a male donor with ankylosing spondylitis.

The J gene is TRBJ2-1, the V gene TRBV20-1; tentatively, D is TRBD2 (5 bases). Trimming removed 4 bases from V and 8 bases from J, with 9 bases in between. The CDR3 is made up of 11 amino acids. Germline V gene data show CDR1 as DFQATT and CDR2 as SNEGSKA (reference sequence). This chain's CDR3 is CSATPGDEQFF. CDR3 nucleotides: TGCAGTGCTACTCCCGGGGATGAGCAGTTCTTC.

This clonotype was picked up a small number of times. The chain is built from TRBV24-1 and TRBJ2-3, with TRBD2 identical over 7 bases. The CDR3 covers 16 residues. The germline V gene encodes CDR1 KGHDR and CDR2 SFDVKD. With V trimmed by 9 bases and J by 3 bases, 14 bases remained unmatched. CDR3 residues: CATLREGRLGTDTQYF. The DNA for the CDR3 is TGTGCCACCCTCAGGGAGGGGAGATTAGGTACAGATACGCAGTATTTT.

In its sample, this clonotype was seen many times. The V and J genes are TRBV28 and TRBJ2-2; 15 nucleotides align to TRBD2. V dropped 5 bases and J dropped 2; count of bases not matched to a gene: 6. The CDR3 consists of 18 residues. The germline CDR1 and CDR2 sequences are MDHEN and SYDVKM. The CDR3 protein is CASSTGLAGGGNTGELFF. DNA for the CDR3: TGTGCCAGCAGTACCGGACTAGCGGGAGGGGGTAACACCGGGGAGCTGTTTTTT.

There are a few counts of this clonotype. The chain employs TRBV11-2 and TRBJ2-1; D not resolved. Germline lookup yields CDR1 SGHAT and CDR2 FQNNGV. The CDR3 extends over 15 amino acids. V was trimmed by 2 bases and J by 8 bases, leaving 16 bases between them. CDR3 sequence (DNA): TGTGCCAGCAGCTTATGGCCGGGTAAAAGCGATGAGCAGTTCTTC. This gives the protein CASSLWPGKSDEQFF.

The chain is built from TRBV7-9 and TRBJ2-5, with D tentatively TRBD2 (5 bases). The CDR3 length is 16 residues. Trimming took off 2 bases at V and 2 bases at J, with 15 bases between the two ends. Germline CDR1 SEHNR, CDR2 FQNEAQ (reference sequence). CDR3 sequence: CASSLSGSRTQETQYF. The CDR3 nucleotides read TGTGCCAGCAGCTTATCGGGGTCGAGAACACAAGAGACCCAGTACTTC.

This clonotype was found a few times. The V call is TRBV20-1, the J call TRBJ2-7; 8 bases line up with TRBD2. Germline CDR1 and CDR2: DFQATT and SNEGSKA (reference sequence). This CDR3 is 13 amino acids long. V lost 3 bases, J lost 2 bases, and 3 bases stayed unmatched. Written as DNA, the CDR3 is TGCAGTGCTAGGGAGACTAGCGCCTACGAGCAGTACTTC. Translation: CSARETSAYEQYF.

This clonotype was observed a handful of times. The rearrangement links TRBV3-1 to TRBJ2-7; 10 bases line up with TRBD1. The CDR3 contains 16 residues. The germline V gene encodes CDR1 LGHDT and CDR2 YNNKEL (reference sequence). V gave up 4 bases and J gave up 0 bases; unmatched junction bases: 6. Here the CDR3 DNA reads TGTGCCAGCAGCCCCGACGGGGACAGGGGCTCCTACGAGCAGTACTTC. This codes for CASSPDGDRGSYEQYF.

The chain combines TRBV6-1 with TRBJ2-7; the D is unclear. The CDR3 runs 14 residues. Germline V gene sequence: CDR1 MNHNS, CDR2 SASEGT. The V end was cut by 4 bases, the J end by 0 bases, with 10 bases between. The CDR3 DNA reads TGTGCCAGCAGTGGGGAACTAACCTCCTACGAGCAGTACTTC. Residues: CASSGELTSYEQYF.

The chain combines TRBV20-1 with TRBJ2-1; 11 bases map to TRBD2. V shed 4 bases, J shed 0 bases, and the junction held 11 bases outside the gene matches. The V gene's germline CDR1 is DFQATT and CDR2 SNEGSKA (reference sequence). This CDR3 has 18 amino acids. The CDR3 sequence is CSATGLAGGRSSYNEQFF. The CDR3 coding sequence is TGCAGTGCTACGGGTCTAGCGGGAGGCCGGAGCTCCTACAATGAGCAGTTCTTC.

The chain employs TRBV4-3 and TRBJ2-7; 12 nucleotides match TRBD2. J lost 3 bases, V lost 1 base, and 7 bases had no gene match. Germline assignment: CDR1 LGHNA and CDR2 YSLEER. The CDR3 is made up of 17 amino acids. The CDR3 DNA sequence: TGCGCCAGCAGCCAAGCTCCTCCGGGACTAGCGGGCTACGAGCAGTACTTC. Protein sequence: CASSQAPPGLAGYEQYF.

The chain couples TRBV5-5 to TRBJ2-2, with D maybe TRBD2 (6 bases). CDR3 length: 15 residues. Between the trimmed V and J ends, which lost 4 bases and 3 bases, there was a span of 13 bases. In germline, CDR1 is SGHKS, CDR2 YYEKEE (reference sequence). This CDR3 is CASSHPGADTGELFF. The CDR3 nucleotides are TGTGCCAGCAGCCACCCGGGAGCGGACACCGGGGAGCTGTTTTTT.

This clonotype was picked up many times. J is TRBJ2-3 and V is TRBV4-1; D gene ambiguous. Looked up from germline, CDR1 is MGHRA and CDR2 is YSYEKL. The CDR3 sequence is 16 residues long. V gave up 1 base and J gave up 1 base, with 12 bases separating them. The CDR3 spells CASSQAAASRTDTQYF. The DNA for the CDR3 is TGCGCCAGCAGCCAAGCTGCAGCGTCGCGCACAGATACGCAGTATTTT.

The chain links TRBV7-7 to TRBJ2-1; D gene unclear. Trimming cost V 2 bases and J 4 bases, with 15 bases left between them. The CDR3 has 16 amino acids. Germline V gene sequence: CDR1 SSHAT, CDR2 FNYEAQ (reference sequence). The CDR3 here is CASSLTRYYPYNEQFF. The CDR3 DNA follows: TGTGCCAGCAGCTTAACGCGGTACTACCCTTACAATGAGCAGTTCTTC.

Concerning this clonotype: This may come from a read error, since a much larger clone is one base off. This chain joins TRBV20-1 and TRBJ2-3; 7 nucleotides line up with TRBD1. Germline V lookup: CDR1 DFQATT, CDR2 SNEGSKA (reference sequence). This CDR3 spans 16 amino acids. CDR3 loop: CCASVPGTASTDTQYF. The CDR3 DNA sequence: TGCTGTGCTAGTGTACCGGGGACAGCCAGCACAGATACGCAGTATTTT.

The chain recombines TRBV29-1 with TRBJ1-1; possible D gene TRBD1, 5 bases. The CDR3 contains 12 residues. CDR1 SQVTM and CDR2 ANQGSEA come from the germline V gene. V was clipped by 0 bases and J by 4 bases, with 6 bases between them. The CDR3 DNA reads TGCAGCGTTGAAGACAGGGCCACTGAAGCTTTCTTT. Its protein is CSVEDRATEAFF.

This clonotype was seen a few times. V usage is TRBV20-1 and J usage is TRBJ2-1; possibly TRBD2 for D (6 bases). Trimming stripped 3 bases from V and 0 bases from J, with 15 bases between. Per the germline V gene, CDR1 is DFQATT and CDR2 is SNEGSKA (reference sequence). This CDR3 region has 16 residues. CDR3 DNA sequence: TGCAGTGCTAGCCGCGGGGACGCCAGCTCCTACAATGAGCAGTTCTTC. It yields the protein CSASRGDASSYNEQFF.

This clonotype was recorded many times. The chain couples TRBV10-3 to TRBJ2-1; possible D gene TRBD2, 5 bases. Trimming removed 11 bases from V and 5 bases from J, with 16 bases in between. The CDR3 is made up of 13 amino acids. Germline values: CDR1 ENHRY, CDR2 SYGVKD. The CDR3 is CALTSNFDNEQFF. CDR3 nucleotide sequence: TGTGCCTTAACTAGTAATTTTGACAATGAGCAGTTCTTC.

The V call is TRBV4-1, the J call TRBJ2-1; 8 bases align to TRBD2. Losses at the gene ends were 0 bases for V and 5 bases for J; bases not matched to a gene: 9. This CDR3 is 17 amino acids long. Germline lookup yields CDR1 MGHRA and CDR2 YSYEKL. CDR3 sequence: CASSQDSAGGLDNEQFF. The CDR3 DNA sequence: TGCGCCAGCAGCCAAGATTCGGCGGGGGGATTAGACAATGAGCAGTTCTTC.

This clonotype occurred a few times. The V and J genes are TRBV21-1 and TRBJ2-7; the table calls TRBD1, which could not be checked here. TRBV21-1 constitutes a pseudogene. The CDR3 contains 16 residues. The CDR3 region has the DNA TGTGCCAGCAGCAATAATCCGGGACAGGGACACTACGAGCAGTACTTC. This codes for CASSNNPGQGHYEQYF.

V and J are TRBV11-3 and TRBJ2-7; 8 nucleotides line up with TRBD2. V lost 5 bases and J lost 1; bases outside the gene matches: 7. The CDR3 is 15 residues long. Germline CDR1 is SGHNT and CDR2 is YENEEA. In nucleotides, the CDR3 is TGTGCCAGCAGCCGTCGACTAGCGCGGTCCTACGAGCAGTACTTC. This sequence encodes CASSRRLARSYEQYF.

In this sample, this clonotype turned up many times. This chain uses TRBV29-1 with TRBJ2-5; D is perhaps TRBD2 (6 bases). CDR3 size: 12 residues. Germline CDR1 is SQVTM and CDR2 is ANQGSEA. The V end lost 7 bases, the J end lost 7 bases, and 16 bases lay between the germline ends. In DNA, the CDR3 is TGCAGCGGACTTAGCCCCGGGAGGACCCAGTACTTC. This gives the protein CSGLSPGRTQYF.

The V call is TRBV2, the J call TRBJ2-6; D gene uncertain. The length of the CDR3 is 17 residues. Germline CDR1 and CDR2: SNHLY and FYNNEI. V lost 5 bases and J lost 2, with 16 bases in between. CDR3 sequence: CASSYSLPKAGANVLTF. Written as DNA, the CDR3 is TGTGCCAGCAGTTACAGCCTCCCAAAGGCTGGGGCCAACGTCCTGACTTTC.

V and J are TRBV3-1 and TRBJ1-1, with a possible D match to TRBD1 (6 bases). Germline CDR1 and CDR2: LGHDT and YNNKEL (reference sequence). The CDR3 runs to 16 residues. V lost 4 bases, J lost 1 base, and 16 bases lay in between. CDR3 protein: CASSLLGQWGNTEAFF. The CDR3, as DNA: TGTGCCAGCAGCCTCCTTGGACAGTGGGGGAACACTGAAGCTTTCTTT.

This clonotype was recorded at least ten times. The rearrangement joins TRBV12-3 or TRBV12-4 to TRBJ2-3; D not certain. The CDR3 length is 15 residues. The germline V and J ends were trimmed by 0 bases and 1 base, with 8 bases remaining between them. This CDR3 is CASSLADPRTDTQYF. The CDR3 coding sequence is TGTGCCAGCAGTTTAGCAGACCCGCGCACAGATACGCAGTATTTT.

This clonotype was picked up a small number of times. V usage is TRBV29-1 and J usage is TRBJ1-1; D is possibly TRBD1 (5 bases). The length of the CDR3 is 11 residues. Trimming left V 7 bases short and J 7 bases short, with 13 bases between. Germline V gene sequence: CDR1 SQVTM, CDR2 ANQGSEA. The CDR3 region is CSAPDSGEAFF. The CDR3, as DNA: TGCAGCGCTCCAGACAGTGGTGAAGCTTTCTTT.

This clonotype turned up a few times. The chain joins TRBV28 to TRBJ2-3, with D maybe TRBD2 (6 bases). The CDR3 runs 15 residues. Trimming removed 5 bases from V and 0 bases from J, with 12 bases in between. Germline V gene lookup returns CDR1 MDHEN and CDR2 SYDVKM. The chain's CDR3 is CASSDSRGSTDTQYF. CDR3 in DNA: TGTGCCAGCAGTGATTCGCGGGGAAGCACAGATACGCAGTATTTT.

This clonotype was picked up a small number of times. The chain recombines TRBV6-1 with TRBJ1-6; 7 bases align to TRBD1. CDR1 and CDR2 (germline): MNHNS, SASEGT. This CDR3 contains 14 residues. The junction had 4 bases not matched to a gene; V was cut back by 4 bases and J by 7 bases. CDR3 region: CASSVTGPNSPLHF. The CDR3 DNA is TGTGCCAGCAGTGTGACAGGGCCGAATTCACCCCTCCACTTT.